This entry lists 7 T cell receptor beta chains sequenced from one sample in a study of tumor and adjacent non-tumor tissue in lung cancer. The template was RNA from unsorted bulk tissue. A modified ARM-PCR protocol with three rounds of nested PCR amplified TCRbeta. A single record per CDR3 protein comes from TCRdb applying MiXCR to the multiplex PCR reads. Of over 110,000 distinct CDR3 sequences listed, 66% were seen once; the top ten hold 15% to 20%. The sequenced sample was lung tumor tissue. The source is a man aged 55-75 years with small cell lung cancer.

Concerning this clonotype: Its ends do not fully match the called genes, so a read error is possible. The genes are TRBV4-2 and TRBJ2-3, with 15 bases fitting TRBD2. CDR3 length: 20 amino acids. The germline V gene encodes CDR1 LGHNA and CDR2 YNFKEQ. The CDR3 DNA reads as TGTGCCAACAGCCAAGTTGGCTTAGGACTAGCGGGAGGGCCTCAAGATACGCAGTATTTT. This sequence encodes CANSQVGLGLAGGPQDTQYF.

Notes on this clonotype: One junction end disagrees with the germline gene, perhaps due to a read error. The genes are TRBV4-1 and TRBJ2-2; D uncertain. The CDR3 is made up of 20 amino acids. CDR1 is MGHRA, CDR2 YSYEKL, per germline. The chain's CDR3 is CASSQVPPPQSQSNTWELFF. The DNA for the CDR3 is TGCGCCAGCAGCCAAGTTCCCCCCCCGCAGTCACAATCGAACACCTGGGAGCTGTTTTTT.

With respect to this clonotype: A junction boundary mismatches the germline segment, possibly from a read error. The CDR3 DNA is TGTGCCAGCAGCAGAAAGGGGCGCGAGAAGTACTTC. Residues: CASSRKGREKYF. This chain uses TRBV11-1 with TRBJ2-7; maybe TRBD1 (5 bases). Per the germline V gene, CDR1 is SGHAT and CDR2 is FQDESV (reference sequence). CDR3 size: 12 residues.

About this clonotype itself: A much larger clone sits a single nucleotide away, making a read error possible. The V gene is TRBV29-1, the J gene TRBJ2-6, with TRBD1 as a possible D gene (6 bases). This CDR3 is 13 amino acids long. The germline V gene encodes CDR1 SQVTM and CDR2 ANQGSEA. CDR3 sequence reads: CSVQGTGVNVLTF. The CDR3 bases are TGCAGCGTACAGGGTACTGGGGTCAACGTCCTGACTTTC.

The chain has TRBV10-2 and TRBJ2-2, with 10 nucleotides matching TRBD2. This CDR3 has 16 residues. Looked up from germline, CDR1 is WSHSY and CDR2 is SAAADI. Trimming at V came to 6 bases and at J to 4 bases, leaving 8 bases not matched to a gene. The CDR3 DNA reads as TGCGCCAGCAGGGCCCTAGGACTAGCGGTCACCGGGGAGCTGTTTTTT. Amino acids: CASRALGLAVTGELFF.

A word on this clonotype: A read error may produce the germline difference seen at one junction end. The rearrangement uses TRBV20-1 and TRBJ1-5, with 7 bases that match TRBD1. The CDR3 covers 13 residues. CDR1 and CDR2 (germline): DFQATT, SNEGSKA (reference sequence). The CDR3 DNA follows: TGTAGTGCTCCCTTGGGGACAGAAGCACCCCAGCATTTT. Protein: CSAPLGTEAPQHF.

As concerns this clonotype: Given a much more abundant clone one base away, this may be a read error. This chain links TRBV20-1 with TRBJ1-4; D might be TRBD1 (6 bases). Germline V gives CDR1 DFQATT, CDR2 SNEGSKA (reference sequence). This CDR3 comprises 14 residues. V was shortened by 3 bases and J by 6 bases, with 14 bases between the two germline ends. The chain's CDR3 is CSASNGGGDEKLFF. DNA of the CDR3: TGCAGTGCTAGTAACGGGGGCGGGGATGAAAAACTGTTTTTT.